This TCR beta chain was documented in a study of CD8 T cells in ankylosing spondylitis. This clonotype was seen many times. Trimming cost V 4 bases and J 0 bases, with 9 bases left between them. The CDR3 contains 14 residues. From germline, CDR1 is MNHEY and CDR2 SVGAGI. TCRdb independently ran MiXCR on the 5' RACE reads; one entry per CDR3 protein. The data hold 30,000 to 45,000 distinct CDR3 sequences, with about a tenth observed a single time. Sequenced input: blood, either unsorted or a sorted T cell fraction (not recorded which). The V and J genes are TRBV6-5 and TRBJ2-5, with a tentative D call TRBD1 (6 bases). This receptor was identified in a male donor with ankylosing spondylitis or in good health (not recorded which). The CDR3 reads CASSSNRDQETQYF. The CDR3 DNA sequence: TGTGCCAGCAGTTCCAACAGGGACCAAGAGACCCAGTACTTC.